The 27 T cell receptor beta chains listed next were all sequenced from one sample in a study of beta chain features in type 1 diabetes. Isolated RNA was reverse transcribed in full, so expressed TCRB transcripts were sequenced. The table came from immunoSEQ multiplex PCR; TCRdb's copy has only in-frame clones and leaves some out. The table records 140,000 to 150,000 clones, about 13% of them present only once. These TCRs' antigens remain unknown. Overall study findings and caveats: Moderate but significant shortening of TCRB CDR3s was recorded in all four CD4+ subsets from Type 1 diabetes patients.

Sequenced material: central memory CD4+ T cells from blood. The source is a man younger than 35 with type 1 diabetes.

This rearrangement joins TRBV30 to TRBJ2-5; 8 bases line up with TRBD2. The CDR3 is 14 amino acids. CDR1 and CDR2 (germline): GTSNPN, SVGIG (reference sequence). Trimming cost V 1 base and J 5 bases; bases outside gene matches: 6. DNA of the CDR3: TGTGCCTGGAGTGGCGGGGGGAGTCGGGAGACCCAGTACTTC. Translated: CAWSGGGSRETQYF. Full variable domain (outside the CDR3, taken from reference TRBV30 and TRBJ2-5): SQTIHQWPATLVQPVGSPLSLECTVEGTSNPNLYWYRQAAGRGLQLLFYSVGIGQISSEVPQNLSASRPQDRQFILSSKKLLLSDSGFYLCAWSGGGSRETQYFGPGTRLLVL.

The gene calls are TRBV19 and TRBJ1-2; D gene unclear. This CDR3 spans 12 amino acids. Trimming took 6 bases from V and 6 from J, leaving 11 bases between them. Germline-derived CDR1 and CDR2 are LNHDA and SQIVND (reference sequence). CDR3 loop: CASSNWLDGYTF. DNA for the CDR3: TGTGCCAGTAGCAATTGGTTGGATGGCTACACCTTC.

A few counts support this clone. The rearrangement joins TRBV4-1 to TRBJ1-4; 9 bases agree with TRBD1. Trimming took 5 bases from V and 6 from J; bases not matched to a gene: 7. This CDR3 has 15 residues. The germline V gene has CDR1 MGHRA and CDR2 YSYEKL. The DNA for the CDR3 is TGCGCCAGCAGCGCATCCGGGACAGGGTATGAAAAACTGTTTTTT. Residues: CASSASGTGYEKLFF.

This clone was counted only a few times. This sequence joins TRBV4-1 and TRBJ2-1; D may be TRBD1 or TRBD2 (5 bases each). The germline CDR1 and CDR2 sequences are MGHRA and YSYEKL. This CDR3 is built from 16 residues. Trimming took off 4 bases at V and 4 bases at J, with 17 bases between the two ends. The CDR3 region is CASSLNRDGSYNEQFF. The DNA for the CDR3 is TGCGCCAGCAGCCTCAACCGGGACGGATCGTACAATGAGCAGTTCTTC.

The chain has TRBV7-9 and TRBJ2-7; D might be TRBD2 (5 bases). With 3 bases removed from V and 6 bases from J, the gap between germline ends came to 15 bases. The CDR3 spans 14 residues. Germline lookup yields CDR1 SEHNR and CDR2 FQNEAQ (reference sequence). The CDR3 loop reads CASSFTGNEVEQYF. The CDR3, as DNA: TGTGCCAGCAGCTTTACGGGGAATGAAGTCGAGCAGTACTTC.

A word on this clone: One end of the junction is discordant with germline, which a read error may explain. The CDR3 here is CASREGTGASNQPQHF. CDR3 sequence (DNA): TGTGCCAGCAGAGAAGGTACGGGGGCAAGCAATCAGCCCCAGCATTTT. The chain joins TRBV2 to TRBJ1-5, with D perhaps matching TRBD1 (6 bases). Per germline, CDR1 SNHLY and CDR2 FYNNEI. The CDR3 extends over 16 amino acids.

A few counts support this clone. The same CDR3 can be traced to other DNA sequences in this sample. V is TRBV5-6 and J is TRBJ2-3; no firm D call. The CDR3 sequence is 13 residues long. Between the trimmed V and J ends, which lost 0 bases and 2 bases, there was a span of 4 bases. Germline V gene sequence: CDR1 SGHDT, CDR2 YYEEEE. The CDR3 DNA reads as TGTGCCAGCAGCTTGGAGGTCACAGATACGCAGTATTTT. Translated, it gives CASSLEVTDTQYF. Looking up the rest from reference TRBV5-6 and TRBJ2-3 gives the full variable domain: DAGVTQSPTHLIKTRGQQVTLRCSPKSGHDTVSWYQQALGQGPQFIFQYYEEEERQRGNFPDRFSGHQFPNYSSELNVNALLLGDSALYLCASSLEVTDTQYFGPGTRLTVL.

The rearrangement joins TRBV20-1 to TRBJ1-2; D ambiguous. CDR1 and CDR2 from the germline V gene are DFQATT and SNEGSKA (reference sequence). The CDR3 is 10 amino acids. V lost 2 bases, J lost 6 bases, and 4 bases lay in between. The CDR3 is CSARPDGYTF. In nucleotides, the CDR3 is TGCAGTGCTAGACCCGATGGCTACACCTTC.

Many counts were recorded for this clone. The chain joins TRBV28 to TRBJ2-7, with TRBD2 matching over 7 bases. The CDR3 sequence is 14 residues long. After removal of 6 bases from V and 3 bases from J, the junction contained 8 bases not matched to a gene. Germline V gives CDR1 MDHEN, CDR2 SYDVKM. The CDR3 DNA reads as TGTGCCAGCAGGGGGGACTACCAAAACTACGAGCAGTACTTC. It is translated as CASRGDYQNYEQYF.

This clone was seen more than once but under ten times. The gene calls are TRBV9 and TRBJ2-1, with D possibly being TRBD2 (7 bases). Trimming stripped 0 bases from V and 4 bases from J, with 17 bases between. This CDR3 spans 17 amino acids. Germline-derived CDR1 and CDR2 are SGDLS and YYNGEE. The CDR3 here is CASSVAPAGALYNEQFF. Here the CDR3 DNA reads TGTGCCAGCAGCGTAGCTCCCGCGGGGGCCTTATACAATGAGCAGTTCTTC.

The chain couples TRBV7-2 to TRBJ1-3, with D uncertain. This CDR3 is built from 16 residues. Between the trimmed V and J ends, which lost 0 bases and 0 bases, there was a span of 9 bases. Germline V gene sequence: CDR1 SGHTA, CDR2 FQGNSA. CDR3 loop: CASSLAAGSSGNTIYF. In DNA form, the CDR3 reads TGTGCCAGCAGCTTAGCGGCGGGGAGCTCTGGAAACACCATATATTTT.

The chain links TRBV2 to TRBJ2-2; TRBD2 aligns across 8 bases. Germline V gene lookup returns CDR1 SNHLY and CDR2 FYNNEI. V lost 0 bases to trimming and J lost 5 bases; unmatched junction nucleotides: 11. CDR3 length: 18 amino acids. The CDR3 DNA reads TGTGCCAGCAGTGAAGCGTGGGTAGGACTAGCAGGTACCGGGGAGCTGTTTTTT. Its protein product is CASSEAWVGLAGTGELFF. Looking up the rest from reference TRBV2 and TRBJ2-2 gives the full variable domain: EPEVTQTPSHQVTQMGQEVILRCVPISNHLYFYWYRQILGQKVEFLVSFYNNEISEKSEIFDDQFSVERPDGSNFTLKIRSTKLEDSAMYFCASSEAWVGLAGTGELFFGEGSRLTVL.

A few counts support this clone. The genes are TRBV30 and TRBJ1-1; weak D call: TRBD1 (5 bases). The length of the CDR3 is 14 residues. Trimming removed 3 bases at V and 9 bases at J, with 20 bases between. From germline, CDR1 is GTSNPN and CDR2 SVGIG (reference sequence). The CDR3 sequence is CAWRRLLSGAKAFF. The CDR3 nucleotides are TGTGCCTGGAGGCGCCTACTATCTGGGGCGAAAGCTTTCTTT.

This clone was found once. This chain uses TRBV27 with TRBJ1-4; D perhaps matches TRBD1 (5 bases). This CDR3 is 13 amino acids long. Trimming shortened V by 2 bases and J by 12 bases, and 13 bases separated the two germline ends. Germline V lookup: CDR1 MNHEY, CDR2 SMNVEV (reference sequence). The CDR3 region has the DNA TGTGCCAGCAGTTTAAGGGGACCTGAGGAACTGTTTTTT. Translated: CASSLRGPEELFF.

The chain recombines TRBV29-1 with TRBJ2-4, with a possible D match to TRBD2 (5 bases). Germline V gives CDR1 SQVTM, CDR2 ANQGSEA. CDR3 length: 13 amino acids. The ends were cut back, 1 base at V and 6 bases at J, with 10 bases in the middle. This chain's CDR3 is CSVEGPGVNIQYF. In DNA form, the CDR3 reads TGCAGCGTTGAAGGACCCGGGGTAAACATTCAGTACTTC.

This clone came up many times. The V call is TRBV29-1, the J call TRBJ1-5, with D perhaps TRBD1 (6 bases). This CDR3 spans 13 amino acids. V was cut by 4 bases and J by 4 bases, with 11 bases left in between. The germline gives CDR1 SQVTM, CDR2 ANQGSEA. Here the CDR3 reads CSVGAGANQPQHF. The DNA of the CDR3 is TGCAGCGTTGGAGCGGGGGCGAATCAGCCCCAGCATTTT.

The rearrangement uses TRBV19 and TRBJ2-7; 8 bases line up with TRBD1. The J segment lost 5 bases and the V segment lost 8 bases, leaving 8 bases of the junction unmatched. Per the germline V gene, CDR1 is LNHDA and CDR2 is SQIVND (reference sequence). This CDR3 has 13 amino acids. The CDR3 protein is CASGFQGANEQYF. The DNA for the CDR3 is TGTGCCAGTGGATTCCAGGGGGCAAACGAGCAGTACTTC.

This chain links TRBV4-2 with TRBJ1-2; 8 bases line up with TRBD1. Germline V CDR1 and CDR2: LGHNA, YNFKEQ. Trimming took 4 bases from V and 2 from J; bases not matched to a gene: 6. The CDR3 totals 15 residues. CDR3 residues: CASSRDRGLNYGYTF. The CDR3, as DNA: TGTGCCAGCAGCCGAGACAGGGGACTAAACTATGGCTACACCTTC.

This clone was observed a handful of times. The rearrangement links TRBV30 to TRBJ1-1, with D unresolved. The CDR3 totals 13 residues. Germline CDR1 is GTSNPN and CDR2 is SVGIG (reference sequence). Between the trimmed V and J ends, which lost 4 bases and 3 bases, there was a span of 12 bases. In DNA, the CDR3 is TGTGCCTGGAAGGAGGGAATGGACACTGAAGCTTTCTTT. It encodes CAWKEGMDTEAFF.

V gene TRBV4-1 combines with J gene TRBJ2-5; D remains ambiguous. V was trimmed by 4 bases and J by 5 bases, leaving 11 bases between them. The CDR3 contains 13 residues. CDR1 is MGHRA, CDR2 YSYEKL, per germline. DNA of the CDR3: TGCGCCAGCAGCCCGGTGGAAGGGGAGACCCAGTACTTC. It encodes CASSPVEGETQYF.

This clone came up a few times. The V gene is TRBV10-1, the J gene TRBJ2-5, with 8 bases aligning to TRBD2. The CDR3 is 14 amino acids. Germline trimming cut 3 bases from V and 1 base from J; bases unmatched to any gene: 1. CDR1 is WNHNN and CDR2 is SYGVQD in the germline V gene (reference sequence). The CDR3 DNA reads as TGCGCCAGCAGTGATGCGGGGGGCCAAGAGACCCAGTACTTC. Translated: CASSDAGGQETQYF.

The table lists this clone with a few counts. J is TRBJ2-3 and V is TRBV15; 7 bases match TRBD1. In germline, CDR1 is LNHNV, CDR2 YYDKDF (reference sequence). This CDR3 contains 16 residues. The trim removed 2 bases at V and 2 bases at J, leaving 7 bases unmatched. CDR3: CATSRPGTDYTDTQYF. The CDR3, as DNA: TGTGCCACCAGCAGACCCGGGACAGACTACACAGATACGCAGTATTTT.

The chain joins TRBV6-1 to TRBJ2-7; D is unclear. Trimming cost V 2 bases and J 1 base, with 3 bases left between them. CDR1 MNHNS and CDR2 SASEGT come from the germline V gene. This CDR3 has 12 residues. The CDR3 spells CASSETSYEQYF. The DNA for the CDR3 is TGTGCCAGCAGTGAAACATCCTACGAGCAGTACTTC.

This chain uses TRBV27 with TRBJ2-7; 10 bases agree with TRBD1. The CDR3 is 16 amino acids. Germline CDR1 and CDR2: MNHEY and SMNVEV (reference sequence). The V and J ends lost 2 bases and 2 bases, in that order; junction bases with no gene match: 6. The CDR3: CASSLVGTGVTYEQYF. In nucleotides, the CDR3 is TGTGCCAGCAGTTTAGTGGGGACAGGGGTTACCTACGAGCAGTACTTC.

The rearrangement uses TRBV28 and TRBJ2-3; D not resolved. The CDR3 loop spans 14 amino acids. The germline V gene encodes CDR1 MDHEN and CDR2 SYDVKM. Trimming cost V 4 bases and J 2 bases, with 10 bases left between them. CDR3 sequence (DNA): TGTGCCAGCAGTTCCCCGGCCTCCACAGATACGCAGTATTTT. It codes for CASSSPASTDTQYF. Full variable domain (rest looked up from reference TRBV28 and TRBJ2-3): DVKVTQSSRYLVKRTGEKVFLECVQDMDHENMFWYRQDPGLGLRLIYFSYDVKMKEKGDIPEGYSVSREKKERFSLILESASTNQTSMYLCASSSPASTDTQYFGPGTRLTVL.

This clone showed up just a few times. The chain employs TRBV10-3 and TRBJ2-1; a weak D match, TRBD1 (6 bases). The CDR3 spans 19 residues. Trimming removed 3 bases at V and 7 bases at J, with 28 bases between. Germline CDR1 and CDR2: ENHRY and SYGVKD. CDR3: CAISDFGLSVGQHGNEQFF. CDR3 nucleotide sequence: TGTGCCATCAGTGATTTTGGTCTCTCGGTCGGACAGCATGGGAATGAGCAGTTCTTC.

The rearrangement uses TRBV5-1 and TRBJ2-3; D ambiguous. V was shortened by 0 bases and J by 2 bases, with 10 bases between the two germline ends. The germline gives CDR1 SGHRS, CDR2 YFSETQ. The CDR3 contains 15 residues. CDR3 nucleotides: TGCGCCAGCAGCTTGGGGCAGGTGGACACAGATACGCAGTATTTT. Amino acid sequence: CASSLGQVDTDTQYF.